This paragraph reports one T cell receptor beta chain. The antigen is undetermined. Other DNA sequences within the sample encode an identical CDR3. This sample was taken from a study of cytomegalovirus exposure and HLA in healthy donors. This PCR relied on a set of 60 Vbeta primers and 13 Jbeta primers. Generated by immunoSEQ multiplex PCR, the TCRdb table keeps only in-frame clones and is missing some. The sample has roughly 200,000 clones, 79% seen once. Study-level points and caveats: Despite most TCR sequences being rare, some public TCRs occurred in many donors. Altogether, 150 or so TCR beta chains were recorded as cytomegalovirus-associated. Association of a missense DCLRE1C variant with TCR beta V- and J-gene trimming was reported in a later analysis. Later analysis placed DRB1 highest and HLA-C lowest in TCR association rates, which differed by HLA locus.

This CDR3 region has 11 residues. Germline CDR1 is DFQATT and CDR2 is SNEGSKA (reference sequence). Trimming stripped 4 bases from V and 3 bases from J, with 6 bases between. The TCR comes from a woman in her thirties or forties in good health and CMV-seronegative. The chain has TRBV20-1 and TRBJ1-1; D possibly corresponds to TRBD1 (6 bases). Sequencing was performed on PBMCs. CDR3 amino acids: CSATGDTEAFF. In DNA form, the CDR3 reads TGCAGTGCTACAGGGGACACTGAAGCTTTCTTT.